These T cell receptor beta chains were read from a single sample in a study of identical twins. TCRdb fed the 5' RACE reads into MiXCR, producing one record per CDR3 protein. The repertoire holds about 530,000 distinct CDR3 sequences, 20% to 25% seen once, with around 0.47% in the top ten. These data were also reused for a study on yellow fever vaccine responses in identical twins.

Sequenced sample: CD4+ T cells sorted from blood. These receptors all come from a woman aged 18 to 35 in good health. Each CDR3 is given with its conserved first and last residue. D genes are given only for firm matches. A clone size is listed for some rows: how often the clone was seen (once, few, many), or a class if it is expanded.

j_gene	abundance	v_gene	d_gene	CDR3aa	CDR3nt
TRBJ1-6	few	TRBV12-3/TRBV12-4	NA	CASSPPKGPLHF	TGTGCCAGCAGCCCCCCTAAGGGCCCCCTCCACTTT
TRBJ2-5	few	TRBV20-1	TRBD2	CSARGVAGGEGETQYF	TGCAGTGCTAGAGGGGTAGCGGGAGGGGAGGGGGAGACCCAGTACTTC
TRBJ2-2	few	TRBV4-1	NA	CASSQDRFTYTGELFF	TGCGCCAGCAGCCAAGATCGATTTACCTACACCGGGGAGCTGTTTTTT
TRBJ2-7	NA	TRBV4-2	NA	CASSQGLATVEQYF	TGTGCCAGCAGCCAAGGCTTGGCTACGGTGGAGCAGTACTTC
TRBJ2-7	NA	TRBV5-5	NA	CASSFMGGKSYEQYF	TGTGCCAGCAGCTTCATGGGAGGCAAAAGCTACGAGCAGTACTTC
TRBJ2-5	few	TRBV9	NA	CASSPGGREAQYF	TGTGCCAGCAGCCCAGGGGGGCGGGAGGCCCAGTACTTC
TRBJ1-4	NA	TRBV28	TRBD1	CASSLPGGVEKLFF	TGTGCCAGCAGTTTACCAGGGGGTGTGGAAAAACTGTTTTTT
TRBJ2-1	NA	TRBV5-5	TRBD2	CASSSSPTVGTTNEQFF	TGTGCCAGCAGCTCGTCACCAACCGTCGGGACTACGAATGAGCAGTTCTTC
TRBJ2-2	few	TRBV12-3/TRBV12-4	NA	CASSLGGVAGELFF	TGTGCCAGCAGTTTAGGAGGTGTGGCCGGGGAGCTGTTTTTT
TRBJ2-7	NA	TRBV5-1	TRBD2	CASSPLTSGYEQYF	TGCGCCAGCAGCCCGCTGACTAGCGGCTACGAGCAGTACTTC
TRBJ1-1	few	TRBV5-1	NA	CASSLDGWTEAFF	TGCGCCAGCAGCTTGGACGGATGGACTGAAGCTTTCTTT
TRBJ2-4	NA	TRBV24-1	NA	CATSGWKSKNIQYF	TGTGCCACCAGTGGCTGGAAATCCAAAAACATTCAGTACTTC
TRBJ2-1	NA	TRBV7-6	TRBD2	CASSFTSESSYNEQFF	TGTGCCAGCAGCTTCACTAGCGAGAGCTCCTACAATGAGCAGTTCTTC
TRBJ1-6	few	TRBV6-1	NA	CASGRVEGSYNSPLHF	TGTGCCAGCGGTCGGGTTGAAGGCTCCTATAATTCACCCCTCCACTTT
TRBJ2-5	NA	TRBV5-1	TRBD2	CASSLLGLLAQETQYF	TGCGCCAGCAGCTTGCTGGGACTATTGGCCCAAGAGACCCAGTACTTC
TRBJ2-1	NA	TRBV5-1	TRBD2	CASSIRLAGFDEQFF	TGCGCCAGCAGCATAAGACTAGCGGGGTTTGATGAGCAGTTCTTC
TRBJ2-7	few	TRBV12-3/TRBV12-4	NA	CASSPGDRASYEQYF	TGTGCCAGCAGCCCGGGAGACAGGGCCTCCTACGAGCAGTACTTC
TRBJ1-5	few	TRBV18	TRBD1	CASSQGQGKGQPQHF	TGTGCCAGCTCTCAAGGACAGGGGAAGGGTCAGCCCCAGCATTTT
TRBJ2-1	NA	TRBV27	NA	CASSFNGRESEQFF	TGTGCCAGCAGTTTCAACGGCAGGGAGAGTGAGCAGTTCTTC
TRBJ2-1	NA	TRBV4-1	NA	CASSQDEVPACFF	TGCGCCAGCAGCCAAGATGAGGTGCCGGCGTGTTTCTTC
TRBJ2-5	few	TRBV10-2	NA	CASSGSETQYF	TGCGCCAGCAGTGGGTCAGAGACCCAGTACTTC
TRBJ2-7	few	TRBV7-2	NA	CASGRSVINEQYF	TGTGCCAGCGGACGATCAGTGATCAACGAGCAGTACTTC
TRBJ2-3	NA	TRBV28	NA	CASQTNTDTQYF	TGTGCCAGCCAGACAAACACAGATACGCAGTATTTT
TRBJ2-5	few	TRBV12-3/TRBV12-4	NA	CASSNLAETQYF	TGTGCCAGCAGTAATTTGGCGGAGACCCAGTACTTC
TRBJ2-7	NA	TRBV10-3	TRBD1	CAIRSTGDEQYF	TGTGCCATCAGGTCGACAGGGGACGAGCAGTACTTC
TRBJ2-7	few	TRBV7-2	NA	CASSLRVQGLKYEQYF	TGTGCCAGCAGCTTGAGGGTACAGGGTCTAAAGTACGAGCAGTACTTC
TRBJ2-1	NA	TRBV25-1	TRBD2	CAATSGSYEQFF	TGTGCCGCGACTAGCGGGTCCTATGAGCAGTTCTTC
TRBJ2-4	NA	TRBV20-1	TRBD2	CSAVGLAGEPIQYF	TGCAGTGCTGTGGGGCTAGCGGGAGAACCCATTCAGTACTTC
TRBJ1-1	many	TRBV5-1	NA	CASSHEAGRLNTEAFF	TGCGCCAGCAGCCACGAGGCGGGAAGGTTGAACACTGAAGCTTTCTTT
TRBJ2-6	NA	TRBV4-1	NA	CASSQLGVGGANVLTF	TGCGCCAGCAGCCAATTGGGGGTTGGGGGGGCCAACGTCCTGACTTTC
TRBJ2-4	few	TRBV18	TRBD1	CASSLAEGTGANIQYF	TGTGCCAGCTCACTCGCAGAGGGGACAGGGGCAAACATTCAGTACTTC
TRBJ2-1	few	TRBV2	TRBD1	CASRAGTGVYNEQFF	TGTGCCAGCAGGGCCGGGACAGGGGTATACAATGAGCAGTTCTTC
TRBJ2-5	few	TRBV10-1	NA	CASSDGHTDEYF	TGCGCCAGCAGTGACGGGCACACGGATGAGTACTTC
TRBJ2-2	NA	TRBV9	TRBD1	CASSYRGFTGELFF	TGTGCCAGCAGTTACAGGGGTTTTACCGGGGAGCTGTTTTTT
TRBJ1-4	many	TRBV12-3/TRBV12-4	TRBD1	CASSLGQGSTNEKLFF	TGTGCCAGCAGTTTGGGACAGGGGAGCACTAATGAAAAACTGTTTTTT
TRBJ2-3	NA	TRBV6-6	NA	CASSYLGGDAQYF	TGTGCCAGCAGTTACTTAGGTGGGGATGCGCAGTATTTT
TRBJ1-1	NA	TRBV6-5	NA	CASSHSRDTEAFF	TGTGCCAGCAGCCACTCCCGGGACACTGAAGCTTTCTTT
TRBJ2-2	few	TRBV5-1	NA	CASSLGQDSNTGELFF	TGCGCCAGCAGCTTGGGTCAGGACTCGAACACCGGGGAGCTGTTTTTT
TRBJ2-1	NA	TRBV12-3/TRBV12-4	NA	CASRLLDTEQFF	TGTGCCAGCAGACTACTCGACACCGAGCAGTTCTTC
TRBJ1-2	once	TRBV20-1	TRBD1	CRGTGIYGYTF	TGCAGGGGGACAGGGATCTATGGCTACACCTTC
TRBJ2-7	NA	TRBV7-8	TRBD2	CASSLATLSGSSYEQYF	TGTGCCAGCAGCTTAGCGACTCTTAGCGGGAGTTCCTACGAGCAGTACTTC
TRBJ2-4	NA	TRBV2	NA	CASSENGLDIQYF	TGTGCCAGCAGTGAAAACGGGTTGGACATTCAGTACTTC
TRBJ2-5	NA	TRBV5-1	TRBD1	CASSLGGTGSAQETQYF	TGCGCCAGCAGCTTGGGCGGGACAGGTAGTGCCCAAGAGACCCAGTACTTC
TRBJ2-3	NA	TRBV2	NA	CASSPMGGGSGTDTQYF	TGTGCCAGCAGCCCAATGGGGGGAGGAAGTGGCACAGATACGCAGTATTTT
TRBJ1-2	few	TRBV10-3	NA	CAISIRDKGRDGYTF	TGTGCCATCAGCATCCGGGACAAGGGCCGGGATGGCTACACCTTC